This entry describes one TCR beta chain. The method was immunoSEQ multiplex PCR; TCRdb's version includes in-frame clones alone and lacks a portion of them. The sample has under 300,000 clones, 65% to 90% seen once. The data stem from a study of blood T cell repertoires in COVID-19. The CDR3 covers 17 residues. V lost 3 bases, J lost 11 bases, and 20 bases stayed unmatched. Germline V lookup: CDR1 SGHDN, CDR2 FVKESK. The rearrangement joins TRBV14 to TRBJ1-2; 8 bases map to TRBD1. The TCR sequence derives from an older woman with COVID-19, enrolled during active disease. The specimen sequenced was peripheral blood. DNA of the CDR3: TGTGCCAGCAGCCATCAGAGTGTCGGACAGGGAGGCCTTGTGTACACCTTC. Protein: CASSHQSVGQGGLVYTF.